What follows are 27 T cell receptor beta chains derived from one specimen sequenced in a study of blood T cell repertoires in COVID-19. Repertoires were generated with immunoSEQ multiplex PCR, while TCRdb's copy carries only in-frame clones and drops some. The sample carries 180,000 or so clones, approximately 88% recorded once. The sequenced material came from PBMCs or T cells enriched from blood (not recorded which). All receptors come from an older woman who had recovered from COVID-19.

V is TRBV2 and J is TRBJ1-4; 12 nucleotides match TRBD1. Germline assignment: CDR1 SNHLY and CDR2 FYNNEI. V lost 7 bases to trimming and J lost 12 bases; unmatched junction nucleotides: 6. There are 13 residues in the CDR3. The CDR3 region has the DNA TGTGCCAGCACCCCGGGACAGGGGGCTGAACTGTTTTTT. Its protein product is CASTPGQGAELFF.

The chain links TRBV25-1 to TRBJ1-3; no reliable D call. With 1 base removed from V and 4 bases from J, the gap between germline ends came to 11 bases. The CDR3 is made up of 15 amino acids. The germline V gene encodes CDR1 MGHDK and CDR2 SYGVNS. The CDR3 DNA reads as TGTGCCAGCAGTGAATTTGTCGGGTCCGGAAACACCATATATTTT. It specifies CASSEFVGSGNTIYF.

The table lists this clone with a few counts. The rearrangement uses TRBV5-1 and TRBJ1-2, with 9 bases fitting TRBD1. The length of the CDR3 is 16 residues. CDR1 is SGHRS, CDR2 YFSETQ, per germline. V dropped 7 bases and J dropped 2; count of bases not matched to a gene: 12. CDR3: CASYSFPGTGNYGYTF. CDR3 sequence (DNA): TGCGCCAGCTACTCGTTTCCCGGGACAGGGAACTATGGCTACACCTTC. The whole variable domain, remainder taken from reference TRBV5-1 and TRBJ1-2, is KAGVTQTPRYLIKTRGQQVTLSCSPISGHRSVSWYQQTPGQGLQFLFEYFSETQRNKGNFPGRFSGRQFSNSRSEMNVSTLELGDSALYLCASYSFPGTGNYGYTFGSGTRLTVV.

This clone was seen only once. The V and J genes are TRBV28 and TRBJ2-5; TRBD2 agrees at 10 bases. Trimming took 3 bases from V and 5 from J; bases not matched to a gene: 6. CDR3 size: 15 residues. Germline V gene lookup returns CDR1 MDHEN and CDR2 SYDVKM. CDR3 coding DNA: TGTGCCAGCAGTTTGGATCTAGCGGGAGCGGAGACCCAGTACTTC. It specifies CASSLDLAGAETQYF.

V and J are TRBV10-3 and TRBJ2-7; TRBD2 agrees at 10 bases. Losses at the gene ends were 5 bases for V and 4 bases for J; bases not matched to a gene: 5. This CDR3 comprises 14 residues. Germline values: CDR1 ENHRY, CDR2 SYGVKD. CDR3 nucleotide sequence: TGTGCCATCAGTAAATCTAGCGGGAGTTACGAGCAGTACTTC. It yields the protein CAISKSSGSYEQYF.

The chain joins TRBV5-1 to TRBJ2-3; 8 positions agree with TRBD2. This CDR3 contains 15 residues. Germline lookup yields CDR1 SGHRS and CDR2 YFSETQ. V lost 4 bases, J lost 0 bases, and 4 bases stayed unmatched. CDR3 loop: CASSDPSGSTDTQYF. The CDR3 DNA reads as TGCGCCAGCAGCGATCCTAGCGGGAGCACAGATACGCAGTATTTT.

The chain couples TRBV2 to TRBJ1-2; possible D gene TRBD1, 5 bases. Germline V lookup: CDR1 SNHLY, CDR2 FYNNEI. This CDR3 is built from 14 residues. Between the trimmed V and J ends, which lost 4 bases and 2 bases, there was a span of 11 bases. In DNA form, the CDR3 reads TGTGCCAGCAGTGTTCAGGGTAACAACTATGGCTACACCTTC. Protein sequence: CASSVQGNNYGYTF.

The chain has TRBV5-5 and TRBJ1-6; a possible D gene is TRBD1 (6 bases). Trimming took off 0 bases at V and 10 bases at J, with 17 bases between the two ends. Germline loops: CDR1 SGHKS, CDR2 YYEKEE (reference sequence). The CDR3 consists of 16 residues. The CDR3 nucleotides read TGTGCCAGCAGCTTGGGGGCGGGGGCGCGGGAGTCACCCCTCCACTTT. As protein: CASSLGAGARESPLHF.

In its sample, this clone was seen a few times. The genes are TRBV5-1 and TRBJ2-2; tentatively, D is TRBD2 (5 bases). Trimming pared 4 bases from V and 6 bases from J, leaving 16 bases between. The CDR3 runs 15 residues. Germline assignment: CDR1 SGHRS and CDR2 YFSETQ. The CDR3 is CASSEQLSGAGELFF. CDR3 DNA sequence: TGCGCCAGCAGCGAGCAACTCTCCGGGGCCGGGGAGCTGTTTTTT. The variable domain in full, completed from reference TRBV5-1 and TRBJ2-2, reads KAGVTQTPRYLIKTRGQQVTLSCSPISGHRSVSWYQQTPGQGLQFLFEYFSETQRNKGNFPGRFSGRQFSNSRSEMNVSTLELGDSALYLCASSEQLSGAGELFFGEGSRLTVL.

This rearrangement joins TRBV2 to TRBJ1-3; D gene ambiguous. Trimming took 6 bases from V and 2 from J, leaving 20 bases between them. Germline values: CDR1 SNHLY, CDR2 FYNNEI. This CDR3 comprises 17 residues. The CDR3: CASSNPLSGGAGNTIYF. As DNA, the CDR3 is TGTGCCAGCAGCAATCCTCTCTCCGGCGGGGCTGGAAACACCATATATTTT.

This chain links TRBV30 with TRBJ1-4; D gene uncertain. The CDR3 is 13 amino acids. The V gene lost 2 bases and the J gene lost 4 bases, with 8 bases spanning the gap. Germline V gives CDR1 GTSNPN, CDR2 SVGIG (reference sequence). This CDR3 reads CAWSRGNNEKLFF. Written as DNA, the CDR3 is TGTGCCTGGAGTAGAGGGAATAATGAAAAACTGTTTTTT.

The J gene is TRBJ1-3, the V gene TRBV6-1; D is unresolved. CDR1 and CDR2 from the germline V gene are MNHNS and SASEGT. This CDR3 is 15 amino acids long. The ends were cut back, 3 bases at V and 3 bases at J, with 12 bases in the middle. Written as DNA, the CDR3 is TGTGCCAGCAGTGAGCGGGGTTCGCTTGGAAACACCATATATTTT. Translation gives CASSERGSLGNTIYF.

This clone was recorded only once. The gene calls are TRBV5-1 and TRBJ1-3, with D hard to call. This CDR3 has 12 amino acids. CDR1 is SGHRS, CDR2 YFSETQ, per germline. Deletions cut 1 base from V and 4 bases from J, with 3 bases between. The CDR3 sequence: CASSLPGNTIYF. CDR3 bases: TGCGCCAGCAGCTTGCCAGGAAACACCATATATTTT.

This chain uses TRBV28 with TRBJ2-7; 9 bases fit TRBD1. The CDR3 covers 14 residues. Germline CDR1 reads MDHEN; CDR2 reads SYDVKM. The junction had 5 bases not matched to a gene; V was cut back by 6 bases and J by 2 bases. CDR3 bases: TGTGCCAGCAGCTCGGACAGGGGCCCCTACGAGCAGTACTTC. Encoded protein: CASSSDRGPYEQYF. The whole variable domain, remainder taken from reference TRBV28 and TRBJ2-7, is DVKVTQSSRYLVKRTGEKVFLECVQDMDHENMFWYRQDPGLGLRLIYFSYDVKMKEKGDIPEGYSVSREKKERFSLILESASTNQTSMYLCASSSDRGPYEQYFGPGTRLTVT.

The table lists this clone with a few counts. The chain carries TRBV5-1 and TRBJ2-2; D is undetermined. The CDR3 is 13 amino acids. Germline CDR1 SGHRS, CDR2 YFSETQ. Between the trimmed V and J ends, which lost 7 bases and 1 base, there was a span of 8 bases. As DNA, the CDR3 is TGCGCCAGCTGGCCGGGGAACACCGGGGAGCTGTTTTTT. It codes for CASWPGNTGELFF.

This clone was seen a handful of times. The chain is built from TRBV7-2 and TRBJ2-2; TRBD2 might be the D (5 bases). CDR1 is SGHTA and CDR2 is FQGNSA in the germline V gene. The CDR3 covers 13 residues. The ends were cut back, 7 bases at V and 5 bases at J, with 11 bases in the middle. The CDR3 protein is CASNNAGTGELFF. CDR3 coding DNA: TGTGCCAGCAATAACGCGGGTACCGGGGAGCTGTTTTTT.

The J gene is TRBJ1-2, the V gene TRBV27; possible D gene TRBD1, 6 bases. Looked up from germline, CDR1 is MNHEY and CDR2 is SMNVEV (reference sequence). V shed 4 bases and J shed 1 base, with 16 bases lying between them. The CDR3 spans 16 residues. The CDR3 sequence: CASSSTTGLSNYGYTF. CDR3 nucleotides: TGTGCCAGCAGTTCCACAACAGGGTTGAGTAACTATGGCTACACCTTC.

The rearrangement joins TRBV5-4 to TRBJ2-3; 9 bases are a match to TRBD2. Germline CDR1 is SGHNT and CDR2 is YYREEE (reference sequence). The V and J ends lost 5 bases and 3 bases, in that order; junction bases with no gene match: 10. The CDR3 is 16 amino acids. The CDR3 sequence: CASSLVGGRGTDTQYF. Written as DNA, the CDR3 is TGTGCCAGCAGTCTCGTTGGCGGGAGGGGGACAGATACGCAGTATTTT.

The chain couples TRBV9 to TRBJ1-1, with no clear D. Trimming pared 4 bases from V and 5 bases from J, leaving 9 bases between. The length of the CDR3 is 12 residues. Germline CDR1 reads SGDLS; CDR2 reads YYNGEE. The CDR3 region has the DNA TGTGCCAGCAGCCCCGGACTGACTGAAGCTTTCTTT. Residues: CASSPGLTEAFF.

The chain employs TRBV18 and TRBJ1-4; 8 bases line up with TRBD1. This CDR3 region has 16 residues. Germline CDR1 and CDR2: KGHSH and LQKENI. With V trimmed by 3 bases and J by 8 bases, 11 bases remained unmatched. The CDR3 bases are TGTGCCAGCTCACCTACCGGACAGGGCGTGGGGGAAAAACTGTTTTTT. Translated, it gives CASSPTGQGVGEKLFF.

The rearrangement joins TRBV5-1 to TRBJ1-1; possible D gene TRBD1, 6 bases. CDR1 and CDR2 (germline): SGHRS, YFSETQ. Trimming removed 0 bases at V and 4 bases at J, with 16 bases between. The CDR3 has 16 amino acids. CDR3 protein: CASSLAMGAGVTEAFF. Here the CDR3 DNA reads TGCGCCAGCAGCTTGGCGATGGGGGCAGGGGTCACTGAAGCTTTCTTT.

The CDR3 sequence is CASSAGTGAYEQYF. As DNA, the CDR3 is TGCGCCAGCAGTGCCGGGACAGGGGCCTACGAGCAGTACTTC. This chain joins TRBV10-1 and TRBJ2-7, with TRBD1 identical over 10 bases. The germline V gene has CDR1 WNHNN and CDR2 SYGVQD (reference sequence). Unmatched junction bases numbered 2, after V lost 4 bases and J lost 2 bases. The length of the CDR3 is 14 residues.

This chain uses TRBV9 with TRBJ1-2; 8 bases agree with TRBD1. The germline CDR1 and CDR2 sequences are SGDLS and YYNGEE. CDR3 length: 18 amino acids. The junction had 15 bases not matched to a gene; V was cut back by 3 bases and J by 2 bases. This CDR3 is CASSETGTGGSDNYGYTF. CDR3 bases: TGTGCCAGCAGCGAAACAGGGACAGGAGGTTCCGACAACTATGGCTACACCTTC.

V is TRBV18 and J is TRBJ2-6, with D perhaps TRBD2 (6 bases). This CDR3 contains 17 residues. From germline, CDR1 is KGHSH and CDR2 LQKENI. V shed 4 bases and J shed 2 bases, with 15 bases lying between them. The CDR3 sequence: CASSLLSGLTGANVLTF. The CDR3 nucleotides read TGTGCCAGCTCACTACTTAGCGGACTAACTGGGGCCAACGTCCTGACTTTC.

The chain joins TRBV30 to TRBJ1-2, with TRBD1 identical over 7 bases. J gave up 3 bases and V 5 bases, and 3 bases lay outside the gene matches. Germline CDR1 reads GTSNPN; CDR2 reads SVGIG (reference sequence). This CDR3 has 12 amino acids. The CDR3 DNA sequence: TGTGCCTGGGACGGGACAGACTATGGCTACACCTTC. Translated: CAWDGTDYGYTF.

The chain uses TRBV24-1 and TRBJ2-4, with D unclear. CDR1 is KGHDR and CDR2 is SFDVKD in the germline V gene. V lost 2 bases and J 1 base, leaving 20 bases between the germline ends. The CDR3 covers 19 residues. CDR3 coding DNA: TGTGCCACCAGTGATTCTAGTACTCGTGACGTCCTGGCCAAAAACATTCAGTACTTC. Its protein product is CATSDSSTRDVLAKNIQYF.

The gene calls are TRBV16 and TRBJ2-5, with 8 bases fitting TRBD1. V lost 6 bases and J lost 2; bases outside the gene matches: 8. There are 15 residues in the CDR3. The V gene's germline CDR1 is KGHSY and CDR2 FQNENV. The chain's CDR3 is CASRRTGTTQETQYF. For the CDR3, the DNA is TGTGCCAGCAGAAGGACAGGGACCACACAAGAGACCCAGTACTTC.